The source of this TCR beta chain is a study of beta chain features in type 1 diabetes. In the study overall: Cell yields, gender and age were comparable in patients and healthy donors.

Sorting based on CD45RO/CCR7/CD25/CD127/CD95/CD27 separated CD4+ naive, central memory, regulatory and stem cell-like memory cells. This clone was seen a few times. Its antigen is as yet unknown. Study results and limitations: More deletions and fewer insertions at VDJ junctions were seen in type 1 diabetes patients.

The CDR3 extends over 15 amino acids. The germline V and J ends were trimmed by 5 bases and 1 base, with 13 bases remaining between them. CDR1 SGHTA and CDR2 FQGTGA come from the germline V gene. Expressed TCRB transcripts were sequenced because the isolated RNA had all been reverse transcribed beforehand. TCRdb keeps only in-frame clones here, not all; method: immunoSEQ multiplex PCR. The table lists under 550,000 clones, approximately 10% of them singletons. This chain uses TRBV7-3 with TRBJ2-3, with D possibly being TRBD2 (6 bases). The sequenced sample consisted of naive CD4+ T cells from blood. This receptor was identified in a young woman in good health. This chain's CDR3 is CASSPDGTGTDTQYF. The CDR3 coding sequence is TGTGCCAGCAGCCCCGATGGGACTGGCACAGATACGCAGTATTTT.